These 30 T cell receptor beta chains share one sample of origin, sequenced in a study of identical twins. One entry per CDR3 protein, called by TCRdb with MiXCR from the 5' RACE reads. The sample lists some 570,000 distinct CDR3 sequences; about a fifth were seen once. Another study also made use of these data, one on yellow fever vaccine responses in identical twins.

Specimen: CD4+ T cells sorted from blood. These receptor sequences come from a woman under 30 in good health.

This clonotype appeared many times. The chain joins TRBV12-3 or TRBV12-4 to TRBJ1-5; 7 positions agree with TRBD1. The CDR3 consists of 15 residues. V gave up 6 bases and J gave up 2 bases; unmatched junction bases: 7. The CDR3 loop is CASRTDTGGNQPQHF. CDR3 bases: TGTGCCAGCAGAACGGACACAGGGGGCAATCAGCCCCAGCATTTT.

J is TRBJ2-7 and V is TRBV6-1; 8 positions agree with TRBD1. CDR3 size: 15 residues. V lost 5 bases, J lost 1 base, and 7 bases stayed unmatched. Germline V gene sequence: CDR1 MNHNS, CDR2 SASEGT. As DNA, the CDR3 is TGTGCCAGCAGTCTGGGACAGGCGACATCCTACGAGCAGTACTTC. Translation: CASSLGQATSYEQYF.

The sample holds a few counts of this clonotype. The V gene is TRBV7-3, the J gene TRBJ2-1; TRBD1 is a possible D gene (5 bases). Germline CDR1 reads SGHTA; CDR2 reads FQGTGA. The CDR3 is 14 amino acids. V lost 4 bases and J 4 bases, leaving 11 bases between the germline ends. CDR3 region: CASSSNGAYNEQFF. DNA for the CDR3: TGTGCCAGCAGCTCAAATGGGGCTTACAATGAGCAGTTCTTC. The variable domain in full, completed from reference TRBV7-3 and TRBJ2-1, reads GAGVSQTPSNKVTEKGKYVELRCDPISGHTALYWYRQSLGQGPEFLIYFQGTGAADDSGLPNDRFFAVRPEGSVSTLKIQRTERGDSAVYLCASSSNGAYNEQFFGPGTRLTVL.

The gene calls are TRBV5-1 and TRBJ2-1, with TRBD2 identical over 14 bases. The CDR3 is 16 residues long. CDR1 is SGHRS and CDR2 is YFSETQ in the germline V gene. Trimming cost V 4 bases and J 8 bases; bases outside gene matches: 8. The CDR3 spells CASSPLTSGGAHEQFF. The CDR3 DNA reads TGCGCCAGCAGCCCCCTGACTAGCGGGGGGGCCCATGAGCAGTTCTTC.

The chain combines TRBV18 with TRBJ2-5; D may be TRBD2 (6 bases). Germline CDR1 KGHSH, CDR2 LQKENI. The CDR3 sequence is 15 residues long. The V gene lost 3 bases and the J gene lost 4 bases, with 15 bases spanning the gap. This chain's CDR3 is CASSPGDLMAETQYF. The DNA of the CDR3 is TGTGCCAGCTCACCGGGGGACTTAATGGCAGAGACCCAGTACTTC.

CDR3 sequence: CASSLMRTGGETQYF. The CDR3 nucleotides are TGTGCCAGCAGCTTGATGAGGACAGGCGGCGAGACCCAGTACTTC. This chain connects TRBV5-5 to TRBJ2-5; 7 bases align to TRBD1. Trimming at V came to 1 base and at J to 5 bases, leaving 8 bases not matched to a gene. This CDR3 contains 15 residues. Germline-derived CDR1 and CDR2 are SGHKS and YYEKEE (reference sequence).

V usage is TRBV28 and J usage is TRBJ2-3, with D possibly being TRBD1 (6 bases). Germline V gene data show CDR1 as MDHEN and CDR2 as SYDVKM. The length of the CDR3 is 16 residues. V gave up 4 bases and J gave up 3 bases, with 17 bases separating them. As DNA, the CDR3 is TGTGCCAGCAGTTCTCCCGGACAGCAAAAGACAGATACGCAGTATTTT. Amino acids: CASSSPGQQKTDTQYF. Complete variable domain (other parts from reference TRBV28 and TRBJ2-3): DVKVTQSSRYLVKRTGEKVFLECVQDMDHENMFWYRQDPGLGLRLIYFSYDVKMKEKGDIPEGYSVSREKKERFSLILESASTNQTSMYLCASSSPGQQKTDTQYFGPGTRLTVL.

V gene TRBV29-1 combines with J gene TRBJ1-1; 9 nucleotides agree with TRBD1. The J segment lost 2 bases and the V segment lost 7 bases, leaving 8 bases of the junction unmatched. The CDR3 consists of 14 residues. The germline CDR1 and CDR2 sequences are SQVTM and ANQGSEA. The CDR3 nucleotides read TGCAGCGCCACACAGGGGGCTGGAAACACTGAAGCTTTCTTT. Its protein is CSATQGAGNTEAFF.

In this sample, this clonotype turned up a few times. The chain joins TRBV24-1 to TRBJ2-1; no clear D gene. V lost 4 bases and J lost 9, with 9 bases in between. The CDR3 runs to 12 residues. Germline values: CDR1 KGHDR, CDR2 SFDVKD. For the CDR3, the DNA is TGTGCCACCAGTGACATGGTGACTGAGCAGTTCTTC. It is translated as CATSDMVTEQFF.

V and J are TRBV10-3 and TRBJ2-2; the D is unclear. Germline CDR1 reads ENHRY; CDR2 reads SYGVKD. V shed 8 bases and J shed 6 bases, with 7 bases lying between them. This CDR3 has 11 amino acids. The CDR3 protein is CAISGPGELFF. Written as DNA, the CDR3 is TGTGCCATCTCCGGACCCGGGGAGCTGTTTTTT.

This clonotype has more than one count but fewer than ten. The chain combines TRBV29-1 with TRBJ2-5, with 7 bases identical to TRBD2. Germline loops: CDR1 SQVTM, CDR2 ANQGSEA. The CDR3 has 14 amino acids. V dropped 3 bases and J dropped 5; count of bases not matched to a gene: 9. Here the CDR3 reads CSVDGGSGAETQYF. CDR3 in DNA: TGCAGCGTTGACGGGGGAAGCGGGGCTGAGACCCAGTACTTC.

This chain uses TRBV10-3 with TRBJ1-6, with a tentative D call TRBD1 (6 bases). This CDR3 contains 14 residues. The germline gives CDR1 ENHRY, CDR2 SYGVKD. The germline V and J ends were trimmed by 7 bases and 6 bases, with 13 bases remaining between them. CDR3 loop: CAITDTGINSPLHF. The CDR3 DNA sequence: TGTGCCATCACCGACACAGGGATTAATTCACCCCTCCACTTT.

This clonotype was detected only a few times. The chain employs TRBV2 and TRBJ2-3, with 10 positions matching TRBD2. The CDR3 is 16 amino acids. The V segment lost 3 bases and the J segment 1 base; nucleotides outside the gene matches: 4. The germline gives CDR1 SNHLY, CDR2 FYNNEI. CDR3 in DNA: TGTGCCAGCAGTGAGCTAGCGGGGGTCCGCACAGATACGCAGTATTTT. It specifies CASSELAGVRTDTQYF.

This clonotype was picked up one time. The chain has TRBV20-1 and TRBJ2-7, with 10 bases aligning to TRBD2. After removal of 3 bases from V and 2 bases from J, the junction contained 4 bases not matched to a gene. Germline V gene sequence: CDR1 DFQATT, CDR2 SNEGSKA (reference sequence). This CDR3 contains 14 residues. In DNA, the CDR3 is TGCAGTGCTAGGCTAGCGGGAGTTCCCTACGAGCAGTACTTC. Translation: CSARLAGVPYEQYF.

This clonotype was seen only a few times. The chain joins TRBV4-2 to TRBJ2-2; TRBD1 aligns across 9 bases. Germline assignment: CDR1 LGHNA and CDR2 YNFKEQ. The CDR3 is made up of 18 amino acids. V lost 1 base to trimming and J lost 0 bases; unmatched junction nucleotides: 6. CDR3 in DNA: TGTGCCAGCAGCCAAGCCATTGGGACAGGGACGAACACCGGGGAGCTGTTTTTT. This encodes CASSQAIGTGTNTGELFF.

The chain uses TRBV5-1 and TRBJ2-1; 9 bases agree with TRBD2. The CDR3 spans 16 residues. CDR1 and CDR2 from the germline V gene are SGHRS and YFSETQ. Trimming removed 3 bases from V and 4 bases from J; junction bases left unmatched: 8. For the CDR3, the DNA is TGCGCCAGCAGCTCGAGCACGACTAGCGGTTACAATGAGCAGTTCTTC. Amino acids: CASSSSTTSGYNEQFF.

This clonotype was seen only a few times. The chain links TRBV6-2 or TRBV6-3 to TRBJ2-7; D might be TRBD1 or TRBD2, each matching 5 bases. Germline V gives CDR1 MNHEY, CDR2 SVGEGT. Trimming stripped 6 bases from V and 5 bases from J, with 17 bases between. The CDR3 has 14 residues. The CDR3 nucleotides read TGTGCCAGCAGAGCGGCAGGGTTTGGGAACGAGCAGTACGTC. It translates to CASRAAGFGNEQYV.

The chain recombines TRBV7-2 with TRBJ2-1, with 8 bases aligning to TRBD2. Germline lookup yields CDR1 SGHTA and CDR2 FQGNSA. The CDR3 extends over 14 amino acids. J lost 9 bases, V lost 3 bases, and 7 bases had no gene match. For the CDR3, the DNA is TGTGCCAGCAGCTTTTGGACTAGCATTGGTGAGCAGTTCTTC. As protein: CASSFWTSIGEQFF.

This clonotype was recorded a few times. The V gene is TRBV29-1, the J gene TRBJ1-1; D uncertain. CDR3 length: 14 residues. V lost 7 bases and J lost 3, with 18 bases in between. The germline V gene encodes CDR1 SQVTM and CDR2 ANQGSEA. DNA of the CDR3: TGCAGCGCCCTGAGCCGGGGTCGGTACACTGAAGCTTTCTTT. Translated: CSALSRGRYTEAFF.

This clonotype was seen repeatedly, ten times or more. This chain links TRBV12-3 or TRBV12-4 with TRBJ1-1; maybe TRBD1 (5 bases). CDR3 size: 15 residues. Trimming removed 3 bases from V and 5 bases from J, with 16 bases in between. CDR3 protein: CASSLGELTGTEAFF. CDR3 sequence (DNA): TGTGCCAGCAGTTTGGGTGAATTAACAGGAACTGAAGCTTTCTTT.

The chain links TRBV27 to TRBJ2-5, with a possible D match to TRBD2 (6 bases). CDR1 and CDR2 from the germline V gene are MNHEY and SMNVEV (reference sequence). The CDR3 is made up of 13 amino acids. With 1 base removed from V and 3 bases from J, the gap between germline ends came to 6 bases. The CDR3 DNA is TGTGCCAGCAGTTTATGGGGGGAAGAGACCCAGTACTTC. This encodes CASSLWGEETQYF.

This clonotype turned up a few times. This chain links TRBV2 with TRBJ2-5; D is unclear. V was trimmed by 6 bases and J by 4 bases, leaving 15 bases between them. There are 14 residues in the CDR3. Germline CDR1 SNHLY, CDR2 FYNNEI. The CDR3 loop reads CASRRSVEAETQYF. As DNA, the CDR3 is TGTGCCAGCAGAAGGTCGGTAGAAGCAGAGACCCAGTACTTC.

This clonotype was picked up a small number of times. This rearrangement joins TRBV20-1 to TRBJ2-3; TRBD2 agrees at 7 bases. The CDR3 has 14 amino acids. Germline trimming cut 6 bases from V and 5 bases from J; bases unmatched to any gene: 11. Germline-derived CDR1 and CDR2 are DFQATT and SNEGSKA (reference sequence). The CDR3 nucleotides read TGCAGTGCCAAGGGACTACTACCAAAAGATACGCAGTATTTT. Amino acids: CSAKGLLPKDTQYF.

The chain has TRBV5-1 and TRBJ2-7; 8 nucleotides match TRBD2. Germline V gives CDR1 SGHRS, CDR2 YFSETQ. V was pared by 0 bases and J by 3 bases, with 5 bases of the junction left unmatched. The CDR3 covers 15 residues. In nucleotides, the CDR3 is TGCGCCAGCAGCTTGGTCGGAGCGGGGGTCTACGAGCAGTACGTC. Translated, it gives CASSLVGAGVYEQYV.

This clonotype has just a few counts. J is TRBJ1-1 and V is TRBV12-3 or TRBV12-4, with a tentative D call TRBD1 (5 bases). There are 17 residues in the CDR3. Trimming took off 6 bases at V and 1 base at J, with 21 bases between the two ends. This chain's CDR3 is CASSPSSAGRRNTEAFF. CDR3 DNA: TGTGCCAGCAGCCCAAGTTCTGCAGGGAGGAGGAACACTGAAGCTTTCTTT.

The chain couples TRBV10-1 to TRBJ2-1; D is perhaps TRBD1 or TRBD2 (6 bases each). V was clipped by 0 bases and J by 7 bases, with 13 bases between them. This CDR3 has 15 amino acids. Germline assignment: CDR1 WNHNN and CDR2 SYGVQD (reference sequence). For the CDR3, the DNA is TGCGCCAGCAGTGAGTCATGGGGGGCAGCGAATGAGCAGTTCTTC. Translating it yields CASSESWGAANEQFF.

This clonotype appeared many times. This chain joins TRBV2 and TRBJ1-6; no reliable D call. CDR3 length equals 16 residues. Deletions cut 0 bases from V and 6 bases from J, with 12 bases between. Germline V gives CDR1 SNHLY, CDR2 FYNNEI. Here the CDR3 reads CASSEALGSFNSPLHF. The CDR3 bases are TGTGCCAGCAGTGAAGCGCTTGGCAGCTTTAATTCACCCCTCCACTTT.

The chain links TRBV4-1 to TRBJ2-5; no definite D call. In germline, CDR1 is MGHRA, CDR2 YSYEKL. The V gene lost 3 bases and the J gene lost 1 base, with 12 bases spanning the gap. CDR3 length: 15 residues. In DNA form, the CDR3 reads TGCGCCAGCAGCCACAAACCCGGGCTCCAAGAGACCCAGTACTTC. It translates to CASSHKPGLQETQYF.

The rearrangement links TRBV20-1 to TRBJ2-2, with 9 bases matching TRBD2. The CDR3 spans 15 residues. CDR1 DFQATT and CDR2 SNEGSKA come from the germline V gene (reference sequence). Trimming cost V 3 bases and J 5 bases; bases outside gene matches: 7. CDR3 bases: TGCAGTGCTAGCTCTAGCGGGGATTTAACCGGGGAGCTGTTTTTT. The encoded protein is CSASSSGDLTGELFF.

The rearrangement links TRBV27 to TRBJ1-5, with 8 bases that match TRBD1. Germline V CDR1 and CDR2: MNHEY, SMNVEV (reference sequence). Trimming took 6 bases from V and 0 from J; bases not matched to a gene: 10. This CDR3 contains 17 residues. CDR3 nucleotides: TGTGCCAGCAGCAGCGGGACAGGCCCATATAGCAATCAGCCCCAGCATTTT. It is translated as CASSSGTGPYSNQPQHF.